Listed below are T cell receptor beta chains from one sample, sequenced in a study of blood T cell repertoires in COVID-19. TCRdb's copy holds only in-frame clones and misses some; the assay was immunoSEQ multiplex PCR. The table has over 350,000 clones, about 85% seen once. The specimen sequenced was PBMCs or T cells enriched from blood (not recorded which). These TCRs come from a woman in her late teens or twenties with acute COVID-19. CDR3s include the opening cysteine and the closing phenylalanine or tryptophan. The D gene is left open where the match is weak. Expanded clones are given a class, and other clones once, few, many or no size at all.

d_gene,v_gene,abundance,j_gene,CDR3nt,CDR3aa
TRBD2,TRBV28,-,TRBJ2-5,TGTGCCAGCAGAACTCGGGACTACCGGAATAAAGAGACCCAGTACTTC,CASRTRDYRNKETQYF
-,TRBV3-1/TRBV3-2,-,TRBJ1-2,TGTGCCAGCAGCCAAGATCCTACAGTCTATGGCTACACCTTC,CASSQDPTVYGYTF
-,TRBV14,few,TRBJ1-4,TGTGCCAGCAGCCAAATTAGGGGCCAGAATGAAAAACTGTTTTTT,CASSQIRGQNEKLFF
TRBD2,TRBV5-5,-,TRBJ2-2,TGTGCCAGCAGTTATAGCGGGAGGGCGAACACCGGGGAGCTGTTTTTT,CASSYSGRANTGELFF
TRBD2,TRBV20-1,-,TRBJ2-1,TGCAGTGCTAGTGTGGCGGGAGGATTAAATGAGCAGTTCTTC,CSASVAGGLNEQFF
TRBD2,TRBV6-5,-,TRBJ2-3,TGTGCCAGTCGACTAGCGGGAAGCACAGATACGCAGTATTTT,CASRLAGSTDTQYF
TRBD1,TRBV11-2,-,TRBJ2-7,TGTGCCAGCAGCCTAGTCGGGACAGGGGCATACGAGCAGTACTTC,CASSLVGTGAYEQYF
TRBD2,TRBV6-5,-,TRBJ2-1,TGTGCCAGCAGCCATCTAGCGGGGGACAATGAGCAGTTCTTC,CASSHLAGDNEQFF
-,TRBV21-1,-,TRBJ1-6,TGTGCCAGCAGCCACCCTAGGGGGTTTTGTAATTCACCCCTCCACTTT,CASSHPRGFCNSPLHF
TRBD1,TRBV5-6,once,TRBJ1-6,TGTGCCAGCAGCCCCTCGGGACAGGGTAATTCACCCCTCCACTTT,CASSPSGQGNSPLHF
-,TRBV7-8,-,TRBJ1-4,TGTGCCAGCAGCCGCGGGCGGGGAGTGAGTGAAAAACTGTTTTTT,CASSRGRGVSEKLFF
-,TRBV20-1,-,TRBJ1-2,TGCAGTGCTAGAGATTGGAGGGGCTACACCTTC,CSARDWRGYTF
-,TRBV28,-,TRBJ2-7,TGTGCCAGCAGTGGGGTGTGGGAGGGGGACTACGAGCAGTACTTC,CASSGVWEGDYEQYF
-,TRBV18,once,TRBJ1-1,TGTGCCAGCTCAGCAACAGGGATGAACACTGAAGCTTTCTTT,CASSATGMNTEAFF
-,TRBV5-6,-,TRBJ1-1,TGTGCCAGCAGCTTCATGTCGGGGCGGGCGGGGGCGAACACTGAAGCTTTCTTT,CASSFMSGRAGANTEAFF
-,TRBV5-1,-,TRBJ2-5,TGCGCCAGCAGCTGGGGCCAGGGTAAAGAGACCCAGTACTTC,CASSWGQGKETQYF
TRBD1,TRBV12-5,-,TRBJ1-1,TGTGCTAGTGGTTGGACAGGGGGCACTGAAGCTTTCTTT,CASGWTGGTEAFF
TRBD1,TRBV11-1,once,TRBJ2-1,TGTGCCAGCAGCCTCGGACAGGGACAGTTTTTGAAGCAGTTCTTC,CASSLGQGQFLKQFF
-,TRBV19,-,TRBJ1-1,TGTGCCAGTACCACGCGGGGATTCTCTGAAGCTTTCTTT,CASTTRGFSEAFF
-,TRBV27,-,TRBJ1-6,TGTGCCAGCAGACGACAGTATTCACCCCTCCACTTT,CASRRQYSPLHF
-,TRBV21-1,-,TRBJ2-5,TGTGCCAGCAGTCGTACTCAGGCACCACAAGAGACCCAGTACTTC,CASSRTQAPQETQYF
-,TRBV4-1,few,TRBJ1-5,TGCGCCAGCAGCCACATCGACGGGGGAAATCAGCCCCAGCATTTT,CASSHIDGGNQPQHF
-,TRBV6-5,-,TRBJ2-5,TGTGCCAGCAGTTACTCCCTGGCCCCAAACCAAGAGACCCAGTACTTC,CASSYSLAPNQETQYF
-,TRBV28,-,TRBJ1-2,TGTGCCAGCAGTTTAGGGAGGAGCTCCACCTATGGCTACACCTTC,CASSLGRSSTYGYTF
TRBD2,TRBV29-1,-,TRBJ2-5,TGCAGCGTCCGAGCGGGGGGGGAAGAGACCCAGTACTTC,CSVRAGGEETQYF
-,TRBV27,-,TRBJ1-1,TGTGCCAGCAGGCCAACAGGGAACACTGAAGCTTTCTTT,CASRPTGNTEAFF
-,TRBV9,few,TRBJ1-5,TGTGCCAGCAGCGAGCCCCATATCGGCAATCAGCCCCAGCATTTT,CASSEPHIGNQPQHF
TRBD1,TRBV7-9,-,TRBJ1-4,TGTGCCAGCAGCTCAAGCTCCGGGACAGCTAATGAAAAACTGTTTTTT,CASSSSSGTANEKLFF
TRBD1,TRBV25-1,few,TRBJ2-7,TGTGCCAGCAGTGATCGGGACAGGGTCTTAGACGAGCAGTACTTC,CASSDRDRVLDEQYF
TRBD1,TRBV2,-,TRBJ2-7,TGTGCCAGCAGTGGGCAGGGGGCAATTGGCGAGCAGTACTTC,CASSGQGAIGEQYF
TRBD2,TRBV15,-,TRBJ2-3,TGTGCCACCAGCAGAGCCCGGGGGGGGAGGGATACGCAGTATTTT,CATSRARGGRDTQYF
TRBD1,TRBV19,-,TRBJ1-5,TGTGCCAGTAGTATTCCGGGACAGGGGGTAATTAGCAATCAGCCCCAGCATTTT,CASSIPGQGVISNQPQHF
TRBD2,TRBV11-3,-,TRBJ2-3,TGTGCCAGCAGCCCCGGACTAGCGGAAATCAGAGATACGCAGTATTTT,CASSPGLAEIRDTQYF
-,TRBV11-2,few,TRBJ1-6,TGTGCCAGCAGCCCCCTCTGGCAGGATAATTCACCCCTCCACTTT,CASSPLWQDNSPLHF
-,TRBV28,-,TRBJ2-7,TGTGCCAGCATTCATACAGGACCTACCTCCTACGAGCAGTACTTC,CASIHTGPTSYEQYF
-,TRBV20-1,-,TRBJ1-1,TGCAGTGCTAGTTGGGGGGTTAGGAACACTGAAGCTTTCTTT,CSASWGVRNTEAFF
-,TRBV13,-,TRBJ2-1,TGTGCCAGCAGCTCCCGGGGCGGGGTCTGGAACAATGAGCAGTTCTTC,CASSSRGGVWNNEQFF
TRBD1,TRBV2,-,TRBJ2-7,TGTGCCACCCCGGGACAGGGGACCTACGAGCAGTACTTC,CATPGQGTYEQYF
-,TRBV7-9,-,TRBJ1-5,TGTGCCAGCAGCTTATCTATACAGCTTCTGAGAGATCAGCCCCAGCATTTT,CASSLSIQLLRDQPQHF
-,TRBV15,-,TRBJ1-4,TGTGCCACCAGCAGAGCCAAAGCCTCAACTAATGAAAAACTGTTTTTT,CATSRAKASTNEKLFF
TRBD1,TRBV19,-,TRBJ1-6,TGTGCCAGTAGTTCCTCCTCGACAGGGCATAATTCACCCCTCCACTTT,CASSSSSTGHNSPLHF
-,TRBV27,-,TRBJ2-7,TGTGCCAGCAGGCCCCAATACCGGGACATTCCCTACGAGCAGTACTTC,CASRPQYRDIPYEQYF